This entry features one T cell receptor (beta chain) sequence. This entry belongs to a study of T cell changes during pregnancy in multiple sclerosis. Per the germline V gene, CDR1 is SGHTA and CDR2 is FQGNSA. V gave up 1 base and J gave up 1 base, with 13 bases separating them. The CDR3 loop spans 16 amino acids. Produced via immunoSEQ multiplex PCR; TCRdb's table is partial and in-frame only. This table has roughly 58,000 clones, roughly 94% appearing once. Specimen: CD8+ T cells from peripheral blood mononuclear cells, collected in the third trimester of pregnancy. The clonotype comes from a female donor with multiple sclerosis, enrolled in a pregnancy study. The chain couples TRBV7-2 to TRBJ1-1; D is perhaps TRBD1 (6 bases). CDR3 nucleotides: TGTGCCAGCAGCTTAGGCGTGGGGGCAGGGAACACTGAAGCTTTCTTT. As protein: CASSLGVGAGNTEAFF.